These T cell receptor beta chains were read from a single sample in a study of blood T cell repertoires in COVID-19. Assay: immunoSEQ multiplex PCR; the TCRdb copy retains only in-frame clones and omits some. In the table there are about 200,000 clones, about nine tenths of which are singletons. The source material was PBMCs or T cells enriched from blood (not recorded which). All receptors derive from a man aged 25 to 40 who had recovered from COVID-19. Each CDR3 is given with its conserved first and last residue. The order of the fields is CDR3 length, D gene, clone size, J gene, V gene, CDR3 DNA, CDR3 protein. A D gene is named only where the DNA matches it firmly. Only part of the rows carry a size: once, few, many, or a class if the clone is expanded.

CDR3 length: 14
D gene: TRBD2
clone size: NA
J gene: TRBJ2-1
V gene: TRBV5-8
CDR3 DNA: TGTGCCAGCAGCTTGGGCGGGGGTTACAATGAGCAGTTCTTC
CDR3 protein: CASSLGGGYNEQFF

CDR3 length: 14
D gene: TRBD1
clone size: once
J gene: TRBJ1-2
V gene: TRBV6-5
CDR3 DNA: TGTGCCAGCAGTTACCGGGACAGGGTCCATGGCTACACCTTC
CDR3 protein: CASSYRDRVHGYTF

CDR3 length: 13
D gene: NA
clone size: NA
J gene: TRBJ1-4
V gene: TRBV14
CDR3 DNA: TGTGCCAGCAGGGGCGGGGGTAATGAAAAACTGTTTTTT
CDR3 protein: CASRGGGNEKLFF

CDR3 length: 15
D gene: NA
clone size: NA
J gene: TRBJ1-2
V gene: TRBV5-4
CDR3 DNA: TGTGCCAGCAGCTTGCGGGGGGGGGCGCCGTATGGCTACACCTTC
CDR3 protein: CASSLRGGAPYGYTF

CDR3 length: 15
D gene: TRBD1
clone size: few
J gene: TRBJ1-1
V gene: TRBV7-7
CDR3 DNA: TGTGCCAGCAGCCCGTGGGGACAGGGGCCCCATGAAGCTTTCTTT
CDR3 protein: CASSPWGQGPHEAFF

CDR3 length: 14
D gene: NA
clone size: NA
J gene: TRBJ2-5
V gene: TRBV5-1
CDR3 DNA: TGCGCCAGCAGCCAAACCCAGGGTCAGGAGACCCAGTACTTC
CDR3 protein: CASSQTQGQETQYF

CDR3 length: 14
D gene: TRBD1
clone size: NA
J gene: TRBJ1-4
V gene: TRBV28
CDR3 DNA: TGTGCCAGCAGTGGACAGGGGTCTAATGAAAAACTGTTTTTT
CDR3 protein: CASSGQGSNEKLFF

CDR3 length: 17
D gene: NA
clone size: once
J gene: TRBJ1-1
V gene: TRBV29-1
CDR3 DNA: TGCAGCGTTTTCGACTTTCTCGGGGAGGCGTCAAAAACTGAAGCTTTCTTT
CDR3 protein: CSVFDFLGEASKTEAFF

CDR3 length: 11
D gene: NA
clone size: NA
J gene: TRBJ2-3
V gene: TRBV11-2
CDR3 DNA: TGTGCCAGCACCCCCGGGGATACGCAGTATTTT
CDR3 protein: CASTPGDTQYF

CDR3 length: 15
D gene: TRBD1
clone size: NA
J gene: TRBJ2-2
V gene: TRBV5-4
CDR3 DNA: TGTGCCAGCAGCCCGAGACAGGGCGGCACCGGGGAGCTGTTTTTT
CDR3 protein: CASSPRQGGTGELFF

CDR3 length: 17
D gene: NA
clone size: few
J gene: TRBJ2-1
V gene: TRBV27
CDR3 DNA: TGTGCCACGGTCCGGGGACTCAGGATTGGAGAGCACAATGAGCAGTTCTTC
CDR3 protein: CATVRGLRIGEHNEQFF

CDR3 length: 13
D gene: TRBD1
clone size: NA
J gene: TRBJ1-1
V gene: TRBV18
CDR3 DNA: TGTGCCAGCTCACCGGACAGGGGAACTGAAGCTTTCTTT
CDR3 protein: CASSPDRGTEAFF

CDR3 length: 15
D gene: NA
clone size: NA
J gene: TRBJ2-5
V gene: TRBV5-4
CDR3 DNA: TGTGCCAGCAGCTTGGGGTATGCAGGATTACAGACCCAGTACTTC
CDR3 protein: CASSLGYAGLQTQYF

CDR3 length: 15
D gene: NA
clone size: NA
J gene: TRBJ2-1
V gene: TRBV19
CDR3 DNA: TGTGCCAGTAGTATTTTGTTGGGGGGAAACAATGAGCAGTTCTTC
CDR3 protein: CASSILLGGNNEQFF

CDR3 length: 11
D gene: NA
clone size: NA
J gene: TRBJ1-6
V gene: TRBV27
CDR3 DNA: TGTGCCAGCACCCCGGATTCACCCCTCCACTTT
CDR3 protein: CASTPDSPLHF

CDR3 length: 15
D gene: NA
clone size: NA
J gene: TRBJ2-2
V gene: TRBV5-1
CDR3 DNA: TGCGCCAGCAGCTTGGAGACGGGAAACACCGGGGAGCTGTTTTTT
CDR3 protein: CASSLETGNTGELFF

CDR3 length: 14
D gene: NA
clone size: NA
J gene: TRBJ2-5
V gene: TRBV19
CDR3 DNA: TGTGCCAGTAGTGCACGGGGTCCCTGGGAGACCCAGTACTTC
CDR3 protein: CASSARGPWETQYF

CDR3 length: 16
D gene: TRBD1
clone size: NA
J gene: TRBJ2-3
V gene: TRBV13
CDR3 DNA: TGTGCCAGCAGCTTACCAGGGGGCGGGAGCACAGATACGCAGTATTTT
CDR3 protein: CASSLPGGGSTDTQYF

CDR3 length: 12
D gene: NA
clone size: NA
J gene: TRBJ1-1
V gene: TRBV11-2
CDR3 DNA: TGTGCCAGCAGCTTACAGGGGTATGAAGCTTTCTTT
CDR3 protein: CASSLQGYEAFF

CDR3 length: 12
D gene: NA
clone size: NA
J gene: TRBJ2-7
V gene: TRBV27
CDR3 DNA: TGTGCCAGCAGTCCAGGAACCTACGAGCAGTACTTC
CDR3 protein: CASSPGTYEQYF

CDR3 length: 15
D gene: TRBD2
clone size: NA
J gene: TRBJ2-5
V gene: TRBV7-9
CDR3 DNA: TGTGCCAGCAGCCCGGGGACTAGCGGGCGGGAGACCCAGTACTTC
CDR3 protein: CASSPGTSGRETQYF

CDR3 length: 13
D gene: NA
clone size: once
J gene: TRBJ2-1
V gene: TRBV6-5
CDR3 DNA: TGTGCCAGCAGTCAACTCGGGGTGGATGAGCAGTTCTTC
CDR3 protein: CASSQLGVDEQFF

CDR3 length: 14
D gene: NA
clone size: once
J gene: TRBJ1-4
V gene: TRBV25-1
CDR3 DNA: TGTGCCAGCAGTGGGGACACCTCTAATGAAAAACTGTTTTTT
CDR3 protein: CASSGDTSNEKLFF

CDR3 length: 15
D gene: TRBD1
clone size: once
J gene: TRBJ2-3
V gene: TRBV27
CDR3 DNA: TGTGCCAGCAGTTTAGCCAGGACAGGCCCAGATACGCAGTATTTT
CDR3 protein: CASSLARTGPDTQYF

CDR3 length: 14
D gene: TRBD2
clone size: NA
J gene: TRBJ2-1
V gene: TRBV20-1
CDR3 DNA: TGCAGTGCTAGTAAGGAGGGTCTAGCGGTGAGTTTGATCTTC
CDR3 protein: CSASKEGLAVSLIF

CDR3 length: 17
D gene: TRBD2
clone size: few
J gene: TRBJ2-1
V gene: TRBV10-1
CDR3 DNA: TGCGCCAGCAGTGAAGAAGAATGGCGGGGGGGCCCCAATGAGCAGTTCTTC
CDR3 protein: CASSEEEWRGGPNEQFF

CDR3 length: 13
D gene: TRBD1
clone size: NA
J gene: TRBJ2-1
V gene: TRBV29-1
CDR3 DNA: TGCAGCACACGACAGGGTTCCTACAATGAGCAGTTCTTC
CDR3 protein: CSTRQGSYNEQFF

CDR3 length: 18
D gene: TRBD1
clone size: once
J gene: TRBJ1-4
V gene: TRBV7-9
CDR3 DNA: TGTGCCAGCAGCTTTAGCGGAGCAGGGGGCCCAACTAATGAAAAACTGTTTTTT
CDR3 protein: CASSFSGAGGPTNEKLFF

CDR3 length: 14
D gene: TRBD1
clone size: NA
J gene: TRBJ1-3
V gene: TRBV5-4
CDR3 DNA: TGTGCCAGCACGAAAGACAGGGCTGGAAACACCATATATTTT
CDR3 protein: CASTKDRAGNTIYF

CDR3 length: 13
D gene: NA
clone size: NA
J gene: TRBJ2-7
V gene: TRBV5-1
CDR3 DNA: TGCGCCAGCAGCTTGGCTGCCAGCTACGAGCAGTACTTC
CDR3 protein: CASSLAASYEQYF

CDR3 length: 14
D gene: TRBD1
clone size: NA
J gene: TRBJ2-5
V gene: TRBV5-1
CDR3 DNA: TGCGCCAGCAGCCTCGACAGGGTTTGGGAGACCCAGTACTTC
CDR3 protein: CASSLDRVWETQYF

CDR3 length: 13
D gene: NA
clone size: few
J gene: TRBJ2-1
V gene: TRBV2
CDR3 DNA: TGTGCCAGCAGTGTATCTCGGAGCAGTGAGCAGTTCTTC
CDR3 protein: CASSVSRSSEQFF

CDR3 length: 13
D gene: NA
clone size: NA
J gene: TRBJ1-6
V gene: TRBV18
CDR3 DNA: TGTGCCAGCTCACCCGCCAGGGAAGTTTCCCTCCACTTT
CDR3 protein: CASSPAREVSLHF

CDR3 length: 16
D gene: NA
clone size: NA
J gene: TRBJ1-1
V gene: TRBV6-5
CDR3 DNA: TGTGCCAGCAGTTACTCGCAGGGCCTGGTGAACACTGAAGCTTTCTTT
CDR3 protein: CASSYSQGLVNTEAFF

CDR3 length: 16
D gene: TRBD2
clone size: once
J gene: TRBJ2-5
V gene: TRBV9
CDR3 DNA: TGTGCCAGCAGCGTAGGGCTAGCGGGGTACCAAGAGACCCAGTACTTC
CDR3 protein: CASSVGLAGYQETQYF

CDR3 length: 16
D gene: NA
clone size: once
J gene: TRBJ2-7
V gene: TRBV21-1
CDR3 DNA: TGTGCCAGCAGCAAAGCCTCATCCGGGACTAGCGGATTACAGTACTTC
CDR3 protein: CASSKASSGTSGLQYF

CDR3 length: 15
D gene: TRBD2
clone size: once
J gene: TRBJ2-1
V gene: TRBV19
CDR3 DNA: TGTGCCAGTAGTAGGGGACTAGCGGACTACAATGAGCAGTTCTTC
CDR3 protein: CASSRGLADYNEQFF

CDR3 length: 15
D gene: NA
clone size: NA
J gene: TRBJ1-3
V gene: TRBV5-1
CDR3 DNA: TGCGCCAGCAGCCAGGACGGACTCTCTGGAAACACCATATATTTT
CDR3 protein: CASSQDGLSGNTIYF

CDR3 length: 14
D gene: NA
clone size: once
J gene: TRBJ1-2
V gene: TRBV6-4
CDR3 DNA: TGTGCCAGCAGTGACCACAGCTCTAACTATGGCTACACCTTC
CDR3 protein: CASSDHSSNYGYTF

CDR3 length: 13
D gene: TRBD2
clone size: NA
J gene: TRBJ2-1
V gene: TRBV7-6
CDR3 DNA: TGTGCCAGCAGCTTATGGGGGGGGGATGAGCAGTTCTTC
CDR3 protein: CASSLWGGDEQFF

CDR3 length: 16
D gene: NA
clone size: NA
J gene: TRBJ1-2
V gene: TRBV9
CDR3 DNA: TGTGCCAGCAGCCAACGGCGGGGGCAGAATAACAATGGCTACACCTTC
CDR3 protein: CASSQRRGQNNNGYTF

CDR3 length: 14
D gene: NA
clone size: NA
J gene: TRBJ1-2
V gene: TRBV19
CDR3 DNA: TGTGCCAGTACACCCGTCGGGGGGTACTATGGCTACACCTTC
CDR3 protein: CASTPVGGYYGYTF

CDR3 length: 14
D gene: NA
clone size: NA
J gene: TRBJ2-5
V gene: TRBV27
CDR3 DNA: TGTGCCAGCAGTCCGTCGACAGTGGAAGAGACCCAGTACTTC
CDR3 protein: CASSPSTVEETQYF

CDR3 length: 13
D gene: NA
clone size: NA
J gene: TRBJ2-3
V gene: TRBV2
CDR3 DNA: TGTGCCAGCAGACAGAGAATGGGAGATACGCAGTATTTT
CDR3 protein: CASRQRMGDTQYF

CDR3 length: 15
D gene: TRBD2
clone size: NA
J gene: TRBJ2-1
V gene: TRBV19
CDR3 DNA: TGTGCCAGTAGTACCGGGACTAGCGGTTACAATGAGCAGTTCTTC
CDR3 protein: CASSTGTSGYNEQFF

CDR3 length: 14
D gene: TRBD2
clone size: NA
J gene: TRBJ2-2
V gene: TRBV28
CDR3 DNA: TGTGCCAGCAGGGGACTAGATGAGTCCGGGGAGCTGTTTTTT
CDR3 protein: CASRGLDESGELFF

CDR3 length: 14
D gene: NA
clone size: once
J gene: TRBJ1-4
V gene: TRBV13
CDR3 DNA: TGTGCCAGCAGCTTAACAGGACATAATGAAAAACTGTTTTTT
CDR3 protein: CASSLTGHNEKLFF

CDR3 length: 16
D gene: TRBD2
clone size: NA
J gene: TRBJ2-2
V gene: TRBV18
CDR3 DNA: TGTGCCAGCTCACTGACTAGCGGGGGGAACACCGGGGAGCTGTTTTTT
CDR3 protein: CASSLTSGGNTGELFF

CDR3 length: 12
D gene: NA
clone size: NA
J gene: TRBJ1-2
V gene: TRBV6-5
CDR3 DNA: TGTGCCAGCACCGGGGGTAACTATGGCTACACCTTC
CDR3 protein: CASTGGNYGYTF

CDR3 length: 12
D gene: NA
clone size: once
J gene: TRBJ1-2
V gene: TRBV5-4
CDR3 DNA: TGTGCCAGCAGCTTGGGGGGGGATGGCTACACCTTC
CDR3 protein: CASSLGGDGYTF